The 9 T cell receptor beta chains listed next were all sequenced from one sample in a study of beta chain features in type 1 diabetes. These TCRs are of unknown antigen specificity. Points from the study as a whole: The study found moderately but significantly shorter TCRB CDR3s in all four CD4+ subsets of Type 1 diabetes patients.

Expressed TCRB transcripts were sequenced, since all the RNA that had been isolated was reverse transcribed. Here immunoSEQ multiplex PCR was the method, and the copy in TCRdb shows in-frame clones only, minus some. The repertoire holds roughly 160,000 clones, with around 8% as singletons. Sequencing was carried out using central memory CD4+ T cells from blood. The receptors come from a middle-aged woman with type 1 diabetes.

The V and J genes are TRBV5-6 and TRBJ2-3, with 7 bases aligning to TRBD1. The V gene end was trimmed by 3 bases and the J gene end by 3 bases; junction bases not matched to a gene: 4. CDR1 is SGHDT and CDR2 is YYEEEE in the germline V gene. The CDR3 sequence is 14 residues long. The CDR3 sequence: CASSYNRGTDTQYF. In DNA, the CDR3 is TGTGCCAGCAGCTATAACAGGGGAACAGATACGCAGTATTTT.

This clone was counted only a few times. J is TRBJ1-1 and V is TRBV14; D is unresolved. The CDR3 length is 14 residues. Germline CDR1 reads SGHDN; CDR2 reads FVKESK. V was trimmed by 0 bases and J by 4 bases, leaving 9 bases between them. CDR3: CASSQEAASTEAFF. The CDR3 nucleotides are TGTGCCAGCAGCCAAGAGGCAGCGAGCACTGAAGCTTTCTTT.

CDR3 sequence: CASSATGKGYTF. As DNA, the CDR3 is TGTGCCAGCAGTGCGACAGGGAAAGGCTACACCTTC. The chain carries TRBV6-5 and TRBJ1-2; 7 nucleotides align to TRBD1. This CDR3 is 12 amino acids long. Germline CDR1 and CDR2: MNHEY and SVGAGI. The ends lost 5 bases at V and 8 bases at J; junction bases unmatched: 5.

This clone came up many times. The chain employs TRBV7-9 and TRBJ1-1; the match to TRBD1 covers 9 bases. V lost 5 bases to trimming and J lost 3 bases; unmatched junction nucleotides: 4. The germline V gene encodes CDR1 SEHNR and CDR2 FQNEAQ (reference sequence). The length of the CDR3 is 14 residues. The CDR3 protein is CASSTGQGYTEAFF. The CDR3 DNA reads TGTGCCAGCAGCACCGGACAGGGGTACACTGAAGCTTTCTTT.

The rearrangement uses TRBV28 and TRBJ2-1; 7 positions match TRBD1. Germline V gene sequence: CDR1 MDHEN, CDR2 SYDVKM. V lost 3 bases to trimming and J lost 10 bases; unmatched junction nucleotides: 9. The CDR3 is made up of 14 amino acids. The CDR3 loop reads CASSFPGQRLEQFF. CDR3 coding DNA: TGTGCCAGCAGTTTCCCGGGACAGCGACTAGAGCAGTTCTTC. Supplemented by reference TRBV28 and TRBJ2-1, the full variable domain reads DVKVTQSSRYLVKRTGEKVFLECVQDMDHENMFWYRQDPGLGLRLIYFSYDVKMKEKGDIPEGYSVSREKKERFSLILESASTNQTSMYLCASSFPGQRLEQFFGPGTRLTVL.

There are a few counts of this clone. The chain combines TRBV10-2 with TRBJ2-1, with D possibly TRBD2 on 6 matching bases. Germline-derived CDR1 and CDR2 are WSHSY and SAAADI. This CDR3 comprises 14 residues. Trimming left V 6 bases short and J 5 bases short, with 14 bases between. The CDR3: CASSISGPDNEQFF. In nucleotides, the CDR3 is TGCGCCAGCAGCATCAGCGGGCCAGACAATGAGCAGTTCTTC.

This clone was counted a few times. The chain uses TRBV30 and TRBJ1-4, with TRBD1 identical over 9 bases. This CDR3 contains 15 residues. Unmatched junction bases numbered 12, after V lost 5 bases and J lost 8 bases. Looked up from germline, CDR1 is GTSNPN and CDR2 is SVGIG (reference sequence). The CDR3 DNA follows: TGTGCCTGGTCTTCCCCCGGGACAGGGAAGGAAAAACTGTTTTTT. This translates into CAWSSPGTGKEKLFF.

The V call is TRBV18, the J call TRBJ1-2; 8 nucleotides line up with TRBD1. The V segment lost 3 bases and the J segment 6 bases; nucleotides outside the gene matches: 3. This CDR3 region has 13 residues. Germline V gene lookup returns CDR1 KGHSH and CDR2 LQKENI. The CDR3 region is CASSPTGVDGYTF. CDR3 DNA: TGTGCCAGCTCACCGACAGGGGTAGATGGCTACACCTTC.

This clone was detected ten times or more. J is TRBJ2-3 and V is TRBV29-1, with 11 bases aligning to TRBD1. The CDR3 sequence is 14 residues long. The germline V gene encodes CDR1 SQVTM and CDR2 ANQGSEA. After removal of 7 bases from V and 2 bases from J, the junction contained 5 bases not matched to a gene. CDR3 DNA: TGCAGCGCTGGACAGGGGGCCTACACAGATACGCAGTATTTT. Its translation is CSAGQGAYTDTQYF.